This T cell receptor beta chain came from a study of shared clonotypes between healthy human individuals. In the case of this clone: Its antigen is undetermined.

Findings and caveats of the study: Read depth was anticipated to influence clonotype sharing among donors. Among non-shared clonotypes, generation probabilities were lower than among those shared by all four donors.

The ends lost 0 bases at V and 4 bases at J; junction bases unmatched: 3. Germline V gives CDR1 SGHDT, CDR2 YYEEEE. The CDR3 is made up of 16 amino acids. Produced via immunoSEQ multiplex PCR; TCRdb's table is partial and in-frame only. The table records a few million clones, 90% to 95% of them present only once. The V gene is TRBV5-6, the J gene TRBJ2-3, with 12 bases lining up with TRBD2. Sequencing was performed on naive CD4+ T cells sorted from blood. Subset denoted: CD45RA+ positively selected. This TCR was recovered from a man aged 18 to 35 in good health. Here the CDR3 DNA reads TGTGCCAGCAGCTTGGCACTAGCGGGAGGATCAGATACGCAGTATTTT. Encoded protein: CASSLALAGGSDTQYF.